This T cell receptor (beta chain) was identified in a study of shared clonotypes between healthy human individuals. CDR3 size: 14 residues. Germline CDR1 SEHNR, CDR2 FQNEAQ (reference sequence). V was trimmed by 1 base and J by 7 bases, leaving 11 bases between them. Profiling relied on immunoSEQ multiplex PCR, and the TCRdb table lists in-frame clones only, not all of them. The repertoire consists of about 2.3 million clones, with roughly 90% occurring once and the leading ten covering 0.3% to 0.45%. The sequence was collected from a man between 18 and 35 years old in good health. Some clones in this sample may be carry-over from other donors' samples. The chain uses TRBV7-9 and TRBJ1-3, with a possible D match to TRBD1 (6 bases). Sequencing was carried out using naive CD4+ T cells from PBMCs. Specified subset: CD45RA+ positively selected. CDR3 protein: CASSLVDSGNTIYF. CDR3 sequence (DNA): TGTGCCAGCAGCTTAGTGGACAGCGGTAACACCATATATTTT. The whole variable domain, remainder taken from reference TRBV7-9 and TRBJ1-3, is DTGVSQNPRHKITKRGQNVTFRCDPISEHNRLYWYRQTLGQGPEFLTYFQNEAQLEKSRLLSDRFSAERPKGSFSTLEIQRTEQGDSAMYLCASSLVDSGNTIYFGEGSWLTVV.